This section outlines one TCR beta chain sequence together with its context. These data come from a study of blood T cell repertoires in COVID-19. As for the study in general: T cells, B-cell-depleted T cells, or PBMCs provided the cDNA or gDNA that served as material.

The protocol was immunoSEQ multiplex PCR, while the TCRdb copy is restricted to in-frame clones and leaves out a portion. The sample lists just under 85,000 clones; around four fifths were seen once. V lost 5 bases and J lost 4, with 10 bases in between. CDR3 length: 13 amino acids. The J gene is TRBJ2-3, the V gene TRBV12-3 or TRBV12-4; D unresolved. Sequencing used peripheral blood. The TCR originated in a woman aged 55-69 years with acute or convalescent COVID-19. This CDR3 is CASSPFRADTQYF. The CDR3, as DNA: TGTGCCAGCAGTCCATTTCGGGCAGATACGCAGTATTTT.